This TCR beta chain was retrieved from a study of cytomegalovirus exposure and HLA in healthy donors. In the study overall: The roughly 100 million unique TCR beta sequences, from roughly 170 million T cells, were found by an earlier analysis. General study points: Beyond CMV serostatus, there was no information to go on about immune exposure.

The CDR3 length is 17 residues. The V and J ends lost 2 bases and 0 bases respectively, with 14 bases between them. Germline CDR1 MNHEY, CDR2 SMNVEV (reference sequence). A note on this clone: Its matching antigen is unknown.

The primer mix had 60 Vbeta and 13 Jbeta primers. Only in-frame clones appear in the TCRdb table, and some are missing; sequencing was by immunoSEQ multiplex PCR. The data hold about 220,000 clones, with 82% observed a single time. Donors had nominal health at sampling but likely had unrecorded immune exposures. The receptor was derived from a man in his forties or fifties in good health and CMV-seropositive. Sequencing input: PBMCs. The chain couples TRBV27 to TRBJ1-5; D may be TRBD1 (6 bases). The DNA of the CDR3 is TGTGCCAGCAGTTTAACAGGGAGCCTTTATAGCAATCAGCCCCAGCATTTT. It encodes CASSLTGSLYSNQPQHF.